One sample yielded the 2 T cell receptor beta chains listed below, sequenced in a study of OX40 agonist ivuxolimab in advanced cancers. The protocol was immunoSEQ multiplex PCR, while the TCRdb copy is restricted to in-frame clones and leaves out a portion. The sample lists 40,000 or so clones, over 80% occurring once. The starting material was CD4+ or CD8+ T cells sorted from blood, obtained in a trial of the OX40 agonist ivuxolimab. These receptors were collected from an adult with an advanced solid tumor such as melanoma, head and neck, liver or kidney cancer.

The rearrangement links TRBV6-6 to TRBJ2-7; TRBD2 matches at 8 bases. V lost 11 bases, J lost 0 bases, and 6 bases stayed unmatched. The CDR3 covers 13 residues. The germline V gene has CDR1 MNHNY and CDR2 SVGAGI (reference sequence). The CDR3 nucleotides read TGTGCCGACCCCACTAGCGGCTCCTACGAGCAGTACTTC. It specifies CADPTSGSYEQYF.

The chain links TRBV7-9 to TRBJ2-1; a weak D match, TRBD2 (5 bases). The CDR3 sequence is 13 residues long. Trimming took off 1 base at V and 7 bases at J, with 8 bases between the two ends. Germline CDR1 is SEHNR and CDR2 is FQNEAQ (reference sequence). CDR3: CASSLGGLNEQFF. The CDR3 DNA reads as TGTGCCAGCAGCTTAGGAGGGTTGAATGAGCAGTTCTTC.